Given below is one T cell receptor (beta chain) in context. Its antigen is unknown. TCRdb's table, derived via immunoSEQ multiplex PCR, lists solely in-frame clones and lacks some. The sample shows under 85,000 clones, around 94% of them seen only once. Germline CDR1 and CDR2: SEHNR and FQNEAQ (reference sequence). The V end was cut by 5 bases, the J end by 7 bases, with 15 bases between. There are 13 residues in the CDR3. The approximately 120-subject validation cohort, separate from the approximately 640-subject first cohort, included the donors. This record belongs to a study of cytomegalovirus exposure and HLA in healthy donors. Across the whole study: A subsequent analysis reported that the 95 to 150 validation repertoires were produced on the same platform that had also been used for the 666 first-cohort repertoires.

Overall study results and limits: Reports credit the classifier with highly specific, highly sensitive diagnosis of cytomegalovirus status. Later, an analysis found that TCR clusters from the first cohort tended to co-occur in the roughly 120 validation repertoires.

Sequencing was carried out using PBMCs. V and J are TRBV7-9 and TRBJ2-7; weak D call: TRBD2 (5 bases). This receptor was obtained from a woman in her late teens or twenties in good health and CMV-seronegative. Here the CDR3 DNA reads TGTGCCAGCAGCACCGGACCGCCGGGAGAGCAGTACTTC. Translating it yields CASSTGPPGEQYF.